The 15 T cell receptor beta chains presented below share a single source sample, sequenced in a study of naive and memory T cell subsets. Reverse transcription of blood and skin TCR RNA was primed at alpha and beta constant regions. TCRdb called the UMI-ligation and nested PCR reads again in MiXCR, with one record for every CDR3 protein. Of 17,000 or so distinct CDR3 sequences in the sample, roughly 9.8% are singletons; the top ten hold about 6.5%. As for treatment: skin biopsy from PPD injection site in Mantoux-positive individual. Input was roughly 1 to 1,100 ng of DNase-treated total RNA without cell sorting. Specimen: skin, collected from a tuberculin skin test site. These receptors were taken from an adult in good health.

This clonotype appeared a few times. V gene TRBV6-6 combines with J gene TRBJ1-3; possible D gene TRBD1, 5 bases. The length of the CDR3 is 15 residues. V shed 2 bases and J shed 0 bases, with 8 bases lying between them. Looked up from germline, CDR1 is MNHNY and CDR2 is SVGAGI (reference sequence). CDR3 protein: CASSYGTASGNTIYF. CDR3 DNA: TGTGCCAGCAGTTACGGGACGGCCTCTGGAAACACCATATATTTT.

By its share, this clonotype is medium-sized. The chain couples TRBV12-3 or TRBV12-4 to TRBJ2-5; no reliable D call. The ends were cut back, 9 bases at V and 1 base at J, with 9 bases in the middle. This CDR3 is built from 12 residues. The CDR3 DNA reads TGTGCCAGTGGGCAGACCCAAGAGACCCAGTACTTC. Translating gives CASGQTQETQYF.

At least ten counts were recorded for this clonotype. The chain has TRBV18 and TRBJ2-7, with 11 bases aligning to TRBD1. Germline lookup yields CDR1 KGHSH and CDR2 LQKENI. After removal of 2 bases from V and 0 bases from J, the junction contained 0 bases not matched to a gene. The CDR3 is 15 amino acids. The CDR3 sequence is CASSPGTGGSYEQYF. CDR3 nucleotides: TGTGCCAGCTCACCAGGGACAGGGGGCTCCTACGAGCAGTACTTC.

This clonotype has just a few counts. This sequence joins TRBV6-5 and TRBJ1-5; a possible D gene is TRBD1 (6 bases). The ends were cut back, 6 bases at V and 7 bases at J, with 19 bases in the middle. The CDR3 has 15 residues. Germline V lookup: CDR1 MNHEY, CDR2 SVGAGI. CDR3 amino acids: CASSPWGGARQPQHF. The CDR3 nucleotides are TGTGCCAGCAGCCCGTGGGGGGGGGCCCGACAGCCCCAGCATTTT.

Ten or more counts support this clonotype. This chain uses TRBV7-9 with TRBJ2-5; D is perhaps TRBD1 or TRBD2 (6 bases each). V shed 4 bases and J shed 2 bases, with 17 bases lying between them. The CDR3 is made up of 16 amino acids. CDR1 and CDR2 (germline): SEHNR, FQNEAQ (reference sequence). The CDR3 region is CASSSLIGGPQETQYF. The CDR3 coding sequence is TGTGCCAGCAGCTCCTTAATCGGGGGCCCACAAGAGACCCAGTACTTC.

This clonotype was seen ten or more times. The chain has TRBV29-1 and TRBJ2-6, with no clear D. This CDR3 has 15 amino acids. The V gene's germline CDR1 is SQVTM and CDR2 ANQGSEA. Trimming pared 4 bases from V and 3 bases from J, leaving 13 bases between. DNA of the CDR3: TGCAGCGTTGTACCCCAAACCGGTGGGGCCAACGTCCTGACTTTC. As protein: CSVVPQTGGANVLTF.

The chain couples TRBV7-8 to TRBJ2-7, with 8 bases matching TRBD1. The CDR3 has 14 amino acids. V lost 5 bases and J lost 4; bases outside the gene matches: 7. Germline lookup yields CDR1 SGHVS and CDR2 FQNEAQ. The CDR3 is CASSVGTGEYEQYF. The CDR3 DNA follows: TGTGCCAGCAGCGTAGGGACAGGAGAATACGAGCAGTACTTC.

As regards this clonotype: Possible read error: a much larger clone is one base away. The chain combines TRBV28 with TRBJ2-1; TRBD2 aligns across 8 bases. This CDR3 has 14 amino acids. Germline V gene lookup returns CDR1 MDHEN and CDR2 SYDVKM. The CDR3 sequence: CATSGGGYYNEQSF. For the CDR3, the DNA is TGTGCCACCAGCGGGGGCGGCTACTACAATGAGCAGTCCTTC.

The CDR3 DNA reads TGTGCCAGCAGCGCGGACTACATCACCGGGGAGCTGTTTTTT. This gives the protein CASSADYITGELFF. The V call is TRBV9, the J call TRBJ2-2; tentative D call: TRBD2 (6 bases). V shed 3 bases and J shed 4 bases, with 10 bases lying between them. CDR3 length: 14 amino acids. CDR1 and CDR2 from the germline V gene are SGDLS and YYNGEE.

CDR3 in amino acids: CASSHTAPTLVRLRDPTDTQYF. CDR3 sequence (DNA): TGCGCCAGCAGCCACACAGCTCCTACCCTCGTCCGACTCCGGGATCCGACAGATACGCAGTATTTT. V usage is TRBV5-1 and J usage is TRBJ2-3; D is possibly TRBD2 (5 bases). The germline V gene has CDR1 SGHRS and CDR2 YFSETQ. V lost 4 bases and J 3 bases, leaving 36 bases between the germline ends. This CDR3 has 22 amino acids.

The chain carries TRBV18 and TRBJ2-7; D might be TRBD2 (6 bases). This CDR3 comprises 13 residues. V was clipped by 5 bases and J by 1 base, with 9 bases between them. Germline loops: CDR1 KGHSH, CDR2 LQKENI. CDR3 region: CASSAGPSYEQYF. As DNA, the CDR3 is TGTGCCAGCTCAGCGGGACCGTCCTACGAGCAGTACTTC.

This clonotype was detected ten times or more. The chain has TRBV15 and TRBJ2-6; D gene unclear. V was shortened by 0 bases and J by 1 base, with 7 bases between the two germline ends. Germline CDR1 LNHNV, CDR2 YYDKDF (reference sequence). CDR3 size: 16 residues. The CDR3 region is CATSREGFSGANVLTF. CDR3 in DNA: TGTGCCACCAGCAGAGAAGGCTTTTCTGGGGCCAACGTCCTGACTTTC.

The V and J genes are TRBV6-2 or TRBV6-3 and TRBJ2-7; 7 positions match TRBD1. The germline V gene encodes CDR1 MNHEY and CDR2 SVGEGT. CDR3 size: 15 residues. V gave up 7 bases and J gave up 4 bases; unmatched junction bases: 13. This CDR3 reads CASTPADRVLYEQYF. CDR3 sequence (DNA): TGTGCCAGCACTCCCGCCGACAGGGTCCTTTACGAGCAGTACTTC.

This clonotype was counted at least ten times. V gene TRBV29-1 combines with J gene TRBJ1-5; no firm D call. The CDR3 is made up of 14 amino acids. V lost 4 bases and J 2 bases, leaving 12 bases between the germline ends. Germline V gene data show CDR1 as SQVTM and CDR2 as ANQGSEA. CDR3 DNA sequence: TGCAGCGTTGTATCTGGTGTTGGCAATCAGCCCCAGCATTTT. Its translation: CSVVSGVGNQPQHF.

The DNA of the CDR3 is TGTGCCAGCAGTGAAGGACAGGCGCTATACAATGAGCAGTTCTTC. As protein: CASSEGQALYNEQFF. This chain links TRBV6-5 with TRBJ2-1; 7 bases line up with TRBD1. The CDR3 sequence is 15 residues long. CDR1 and CDR2 from the germline V gene are MNHEY and SVGAGI. V gave up 5 bases and J gave up 4 bases; unmatched junction bases: 8.